Sequencing of this TCR beta chain was carried out in a study of blood T cell repertoires in COVID-19. Whole-study context: From the United States, Italy and Spain came samples of acute and convalescent COVID-19.

Original processing methods: From reference gene primer amplification, estimates of nucleated cell counts were derived. Sequencing was performed with immunoSEQ multiplex PCR; in TCRdb, only in-frame clones are kept and a portion is missing. From that table come the V and J calls and clone size; the DNA was used to work out D and trimming. The table lists 65,000 to 95,000 clones, around four fifths of them singletons. The J segment lost 2 bases and the V segment lost 4 bases, leaving 9 bases of the junction unmatched. The CDR3 contains 16 residues. CDR1 SGHRS and CDR2 YFSETQ come from the germline V gene.

This rearrangement joins TRBV5-1 to TRBJ1-2; TRBD1 aligns across 9 bases. Source material: peripheral blood. The TCR originated in an elderly man with active or convalescent COVID-19. CDR3 in amino acids: CASSRRETGGNYGYTF. In DNA form, the CDR3 reads TGCGCCAGCAGCCGACGGGAGACAGGGGGAAACTATGGCTACACCTTC.